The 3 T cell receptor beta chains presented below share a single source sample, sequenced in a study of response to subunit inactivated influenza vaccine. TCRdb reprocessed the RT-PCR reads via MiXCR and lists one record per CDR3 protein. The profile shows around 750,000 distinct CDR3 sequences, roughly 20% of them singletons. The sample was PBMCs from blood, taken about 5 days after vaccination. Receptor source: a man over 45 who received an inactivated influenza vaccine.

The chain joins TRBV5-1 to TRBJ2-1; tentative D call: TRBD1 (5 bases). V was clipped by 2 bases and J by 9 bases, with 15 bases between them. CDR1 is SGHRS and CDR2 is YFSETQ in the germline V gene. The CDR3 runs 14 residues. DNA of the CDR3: TGCGCCAGCAGCTTAGATGCAGGGTTCGCTGAGCAGTTCTTC. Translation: CASSLDAGFAEQFF.

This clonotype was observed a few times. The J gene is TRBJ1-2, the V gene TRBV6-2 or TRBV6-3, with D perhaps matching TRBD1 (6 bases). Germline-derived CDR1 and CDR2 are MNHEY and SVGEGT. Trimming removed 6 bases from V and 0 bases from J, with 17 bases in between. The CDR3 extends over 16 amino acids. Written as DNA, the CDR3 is TGTGCCAGCAGCGTATTCCGGACAGCATCTAACTATGGCTACACCTTC. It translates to CASSVFRTASNYGYTF.

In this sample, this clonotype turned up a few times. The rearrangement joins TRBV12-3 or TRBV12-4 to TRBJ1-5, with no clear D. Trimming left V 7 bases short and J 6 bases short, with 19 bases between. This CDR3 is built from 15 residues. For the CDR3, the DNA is TGTGCCAGCACCCTCCGGGAGGGAATGGGTCAGCCCCAGCATTTT. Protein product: CASTLREGMGQPQHF.